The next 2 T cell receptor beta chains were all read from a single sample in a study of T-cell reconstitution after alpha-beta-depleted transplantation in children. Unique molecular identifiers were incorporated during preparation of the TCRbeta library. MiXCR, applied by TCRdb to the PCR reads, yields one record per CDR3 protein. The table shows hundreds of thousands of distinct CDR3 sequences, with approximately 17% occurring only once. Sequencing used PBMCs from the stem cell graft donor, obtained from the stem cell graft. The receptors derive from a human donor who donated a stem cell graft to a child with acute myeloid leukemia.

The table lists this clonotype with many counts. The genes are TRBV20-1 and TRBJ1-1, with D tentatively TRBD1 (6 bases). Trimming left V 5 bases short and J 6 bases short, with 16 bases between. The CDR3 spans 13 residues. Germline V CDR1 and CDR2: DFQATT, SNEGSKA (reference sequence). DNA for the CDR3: TGCAGTGCTCGCGGGGGGGCTAGGGCTGAAGCTTTCTTT. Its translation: CSARGGARAEAFF.

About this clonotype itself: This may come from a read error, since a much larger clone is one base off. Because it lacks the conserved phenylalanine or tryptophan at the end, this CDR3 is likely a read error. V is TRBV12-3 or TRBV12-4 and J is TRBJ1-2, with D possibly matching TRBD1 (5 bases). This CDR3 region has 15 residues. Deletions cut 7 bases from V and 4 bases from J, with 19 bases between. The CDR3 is CASTYRRQGSYGYTY. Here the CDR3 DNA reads TGTGCCAGCACTTACAGACGGCAGGGCAGCTATGGCTACACCTAC.